This T cell receptor (beta chain) was documented in a study of cytomegalovirus exposure and HLA in healthy donors. The PCR used 60 Vbeta and 13 Jbeta primers. Using immunoSEQ multiplex PCR, the repertoire was profiled, and TCRdb retains in-frame clones only, with some absent. Of more than 85,000 clones in the sample, about 69% were seen once. As concerns this clone: A read error may account for a junction end that differs from germline.

This CDR3 contains 16 residues. Germline V CDR1 and CDR2: SEHNR, FQNEAQ (reference sequence). This TCR was sampled from a man in his forties in good health and CMV-seronegative. The sequenced sample consisted of PBMCs. This chain joins TRBV7-9 and TRBJ2-7, with 10 bases aligning to TRBD2. The CDR3 nucleotides read TGTTCCAGCAGCTTATTTGCTAGCGGGAGCACCTACGAGCAGTACTTC. Amino acids: CSSSLFASGSTYEQYF.